The T cell receptor beta chain described here comes from a study of T cell repertoires in cytomegalovirus infection. CDR1 is MDHEN, CDR2 SYDVKM, per germline. Trimming left V 7 bases short and J 4 bases short, with 16 bases between. The CDR3 runs 15 residues. In TCRdb, the reads were re-called with MiXCR into one record per CDR3 protein. Seen here are around 300,000 distinct CDR3 sequences, 22% observed once, and the top ten hold roughly 19%. This clonotype came up once. Its antigen is undetermined. This sequence joins TRBV28 and TRBJ1-4; D is possibly TRBD1 (6 bases). This TCR was recovered from a human donor in good health (CMV status not recorded). Some clones in this sample may be carry-over from other donors' samples. The sequenced sample was cultured PBMCs, obtained from culture after CMV antigen stimulation. The CDR3 coding sequence is TGTGCCAGCACCGTTGGTGGAGGGGGTAATGAAAAACTGTTTTTT. It yields the protein CASTVGGGGNEKLFF.